Each of the 28 T cell receptor beta chains below was sequenced from the same sample in a study of T cells in Graves' hyperthyroidism and ophthalmopathy. TCR beta CDR3 regions were amplified from RNA transcripts. The TCR CDR3 was amplified in a first-round RT-PCR using the HTBI primer set. TCRdb re-derived calls from the multiplex PCR reads in MiXCR, one entry per CDR3 protein. The table shows nearly 750,000 distinct CDR3 sequences, with 30% to 40% occurring only once. Sequenced input: blood. These receptor sequences come from a woman in her thirties or forties with Graves' hyperthyroidism.

This clonotype appeared many times. The chain links TRBV6-5 to TRBJ1-1; D is undetermined. The V gene lost 5 bases and the J gene lost 4 bases, with 11 bases spanning the gap. The CDR3 loop spans 13 amino acids. Germline assignment: CDR1 MNHEY and CDR2 SVGAGI. Here the CDR3 reads CASSPTTGTEAFF. The DNA of the CDR3 is TGTGCCAGCAGTCCTACCACGGGCACTGAAGCTTTCTTT.

Ten or more counts support this clonotype. This chain links TRBV7-9 with TRBJ2-7, with a weak D call TRBD1 (5 bases). V was cut by 0 bases and J by 3 bases, with 12 bases left in between. This CDR3 is built from 15 residues. From germline, CDR1 is SEHNR and CDR2 FQNEAQ (reference sequence). CDR3 protein: CASSLASGRDYEQYF. The DNA of the CDR3 is TGTGCCAGCAGCTTAGCATCCGGCAGGGACTACGAGCAGTACTTC.

The gene calls are TRBV4-3 and TRBJ2-7, with TRBD1 matching over 8 bases. Germline assignment: CDR1 LGHNA and CDR2 YSLEER. The J segment lost 3 bases and the V segment lost 1 base, leaving 11 bases of the junction unmatched. This CDR3 comprises 17 residues. CDR3 nucleotides: TGCGCCAGCAGCCAAGGTGTTGACAGGGGCAACAACTACGAGCAGTACTTC. Its translation: CASSQGVDRGNNYEQYF.

This clonotype showed up just a few times. The chain is built from TRBV14 and TRBJ2-7; D perhaps matches TRBD1 (6 bases). CDR3 length equals 15 residues. V shed 0 bases and J shed 3 bases, with 12 bases lying between them. CDR1 and CDR2 (germline): SGHDN, FVKESK. CDR3 nucleotide sequence: TGTGCCAGCAGCCAAGACGGGGACACCTACTACGAGCAGTACTTC. It codes for CASSQDGDTYYEQYF.

Regarding this clonotype: Given a much more abundant clone one base away, this may be a read error. This chain joins TRBV20-1 and TRBJ1-5, with a weak D call TRBD1 (5 bases). The CDR3 has 13 residues. Germline-derived CDR1 and CDR2 are DFQATT and SNEGSKA (reference sequence). V was cut by 4 bases and J by 6 bases, with 13 bases left in between. The CDR3 nucleotides are TGCAGTGCTAAATTCCGGGGCAGTCAGCCCCAGCATTTT. It translates to CSAKFRGSQPQHF.

There are many counts of this clonotype. The rearrangement joins TRBV12-3 or TRBV12-4 to TRBJ1-2; the D gene is possibly TRBD1 (5 bases). This CDR3 contains 12 residues. Trimming took off 6 bases at V and 4 bases at J, with 9 bases between the two ends. The CDR3 is CASSNTGYGYTF. CDR3 bases: TGTGCCAGCAGCAACACAGGCTATGGCTACACCTTC.

V gene TRBV11-2 combines with J gene TRBJ2-2, with TRBD1 as a possible D gene (6 bases). Germline V gene sequence: CDR1 SGHAT, CDR2 FQNNGV. Trimming removed 3 bases from V and 5 bases from J, with 16 bases in between. This CDR3 comprises 16 residues. CDR3 protein: CASSFGGLRRTGELFF. In DNA form, the CDR3 reads TGTGCCAGCAGCTTTGGGGGCCTACGACGGACCGGGGAGCTGTTTTTT.

To note about this clonotype: A much larger clonotype is one base distant, so this may be a read error. V usage is TRBV24-1 and J usage is TRBJ1-2; 7 bases agree with TRBD1. The CDR3 spans 15 residues. The germline V gene encodes CDR1 KGHDR and CDR2 SFDVKD. In nucleotides, the CDR3 is TGTGCCAGCAGTGATCCGGGACAGAGTAACTATGGCTACACCTTC. Its protein is CASSDPGQSNYGYTF.

Concerning this clonotype itself: This may come from a read error, since a much larger clone is one base off. The V and J genes are TRBV20-1 and TRBJ2-5; TRBD1 matches 7 bases. The length of the CDR3 is 16 residues. Germline V gives CDR1 DFQATT, CDR2 SNEGSKA (reference sequence). The J segment lost 1 base and the V segment lost 5 bases, leaving 13 bases of the junction unmatched. CDR3: CSAGSVPGQSQETQYF. The CDR3 region has the DNA TGCAGTGCTGGCTCCGTACCGGGACAGTCCCAAGAGACCCAGTACTTC.

In its sample, this clonotype was seen many times. J is TRBJ1-1 and V is TRBV25-1, with unresolved D. CDR3 size: 14 residues. V lost 1 base, J lost 5 bases, and 11 bases lay in between. From germline, CDR1 is MGHDK and CDR2 SYGVNS. CDR3 region: CASSESERGTEAFF. The DNA for the CDR3 is TGTGCCAGCAGTGAATCCGAGAGAGGGACTGAAGCTTTCTTT. The full variable domain, completed using reference TRBV25-1 and TRBJ1-1, is EADIYQTPRYLVIGTGKKITLECSQTMGHDKMYWYQQDPGMELHLIHYSYGVNSTEKGDLSSESTVSRIRTEHFPLTLESARPSHTSQYLCASSESERGTEAFFGQGTRLTVV.

V usage is TRBV11-2 and J usage is TRBJ1-4; 7 bases are a match to TRBD1. The CDR3 is 15 residues long. Germline V gene lookup returns CDR1 SGHAT and CDR2 FQNNGV. V lost 4 bases, J lost 5 bases, and 7 bases stayed unmatched. CDR3 sequence: CASSSVGTENEKLFF. For the CDR3, the DNA is TGTGCCAGCAGCTCAGTTGGGACAGAAAATGAAAAACTGTTTTTT.

Points on this clonotype: An end of the junction does not agree with germline; a read error may underlie this. V gene TRBV6-5 combines with J gene TRBJ2-2; D might be TRBD2 (6 bases). The CDR3 has 15 amino acids. Germline V gene lookup returns CDR1 MNHEY and CDR2 SVGAGI. CDR3 bases: TGTGCCAGCAGTGAAGAGGGACTTAACACCGGGGAGCTGTCTTGG. This encodes CASSEEGLNTGELSW.

The chain carries TRBV20-1 and TRBJ2-5; 11 nucleotides line up with TRBD1. Losses at the gene ends were 6 bases for V and 3 bases for J; bases not matched to a gene: 9. This CDR3 region has 15 residues. Germline V CDR1 and CDR2: DFQATT, SNEGSKA (reference sequence). The CDR3: CSAGQGAEGKETQYF. Here the CDR3 DNA reads TGCAGTGCAGGACAGGGGGCCGAGGGGAAAGAGACCCAGTACTTC.

This clonotype was counted a few times. The J gene is TRBJ2-7, the V gene TRBV6-5; 7 nucleotides line up with TRBD1. Germline CDR1 and CDR2: MNHEY and SVGAGI. V dropped 0 bases and J dropped 6; count of bases not matched to a gene: 5. The CDR3 covers 14 residues. Here the CDR3 reads CASSYSSDRVEQYF. For the CDR3, the DNA is TGTGCCAGCAGTTACTCGAGCGACAGGGTCGAGCAGTACTTC.

This clonotype appeared many times. V usage is TRBV10-1 and J usage is TRBJ1-2; D is possibly TRBD1 (6 bases). The CDR3 runs 11 residues. Germline CDR1 is WNHNN and CDR2 is SYGVQD (reference sequence). V was trimmed by 11 bases and J by 6 bases, leaving 13 bases between them. The CDR3 region is CAWTTGNGYTF. The CDR3 nucleotides read TGCGCCTGGACCACAGGGAATGGCTACACCTTC.

In its sample, this clonotype was seen many times. The chain combines TRBV12-3 or TRBV12-4 with TRBJ1-5; tentatively, D is TRBD1 (6 bases). V shed 5 bases and J shed 7 bases, with 12 bases lying between them. This CDR3 has 13 amino acids. Here the CDR3 reads CASSRQVGQPQHF. The CDR3 DNA sequence: TGTGCCAGCAGTCGACAGGTAGGCCAGCCCCAGCATTTT.

Many counts were recorded for this clonotype. The chain has TRBV20-1 and TRBJ2-7; 9 positions agree with TRBD1. V dropped 3 bases and J dropped 4; count of bases not matched to a gene: 7. Germline V lookup: CDR1 DFQATT, CDR2 SNEGSKA (reference sequence). This CDR3 is built from 14 residues. As DNA, the CDR3 is TGCAGTGCTAGTAAGACAGGGGGATGGTACGAGCAGTACTTC. Its translation is CSASKTGGWYEQYF.

This clonotype was recorded at least ten times. The CDR3 sequence is CASSLATGEQYF. The DNA of the CDR3 is TGTGCCAGCAGCTTAGCCACAGGGGAGCAGTACTTC. This chain uses TRBV7-2 with TRBJ2-7, with a possible D match to TRBD1 (6 bases). The CDR3 is 12 amino acids. CDR1 is SGHTA and CDR2 is FQGNSA in the germline V gene. The V end lost 0 bases, the J end lost 7 bases, and 7 bases lay between the germline ends. The variable domain in full, with the rest retrieved from reference TRBV7-2 and TRBJ2-7, is GAGVSQSPSNKVTEKGKDVELRCDPISGHTALYWYRQSLGQGLEFLIYFQGNSAPDKSGLPSDRFSAERTGGSVSTLTIQRTQQEDSAVYLCASSLATGEQYFGPGTRLTVT.

The genes are TRBV7-2 and TRBJ1-6, with 8 nucleotides matching TRBD1. CDR3 length: 16 residues. Germline V gene sequence: CDR1 SGHTA, CDR2 FQGNSA. The trim removed 1 base at V and 10 bases at J, leaving 9 bases unmatched. CDR3 sequence: CASSLDGRGPGSPLHF. Here the CDR3 DNA reads TGTGCCAGCAGCTTAGATGGCAGGGGGCCGGGGTCACCCCTCCACTTT.

The chain employs TRBV7-9 and TRBJ2-1; the match to TRBD2 covers 10 bases. The CDR3 loop spans 14 amino acids. Germline loops: CDR1 SEHNR, CDR2 FQNEAQ (reference sequence). The V and J ends lost 4 bases and 8 bases, in that order; junction bases with no gene match: 5. The CDR3 is CASSSSGRADEQFF. The CDR3, as DNA: TGTGCCAGCAGCTCTAGCGGGAGAGCGGATGAGCAGTTCTTC.

A note on this clonotype: This clone may be a read error of a much larger clone one base away. The gene calls are TRBV7-2 and TRBJ1-2; D is ambiguous. The CDR3 runs to 14 residues. CDR1 is SGHTA and CDR2 is FQGNSA in the germline V gene. CDR3 loop: CVSSFGGVEYGYTF. CDR3 nucleotide sequence: TGTGTCAGCAGCTTTGGTGGGGTGGAATACGGCTACACCTTC. The whole variable domain, remainder taken from reference TRBV7-2 and TRBJ1-2, is GAGVSQSPSNKVTEKGKDVELRCDPISGHTALYWYRQSLGQGLEFLIYFQGNSAPDKSGLPSDRFSAERTGGSVSTLTIQRTQQEDSAVYLCVSSFGGVEYGYTFGSGTRLTVV.

V is TRBV25-1 and J is TRBJ2-5, with unresolved D. CDR1 MGHDK and CDR2 SYGVNS come from the germline V gene. V was trimmed by 11 bases and J by 3 bases, leaving 22 bases between them. This CDR3 is 15 amino acids long. The CDR3 coding sequence is TGTGCCTGGAGTGTCGTGGGCTACGGTAAAGAGACCCAGTACTTC. Its protein product is CAWSVVGYGKETQYF.

The gene calls are TRBV7-2 and TRBJ2-5; the D is unclear. Deletions cut 0 bases from V and 9 bases from J, with 8 bases between. Germline loops: CDR1 SGHTA, CDR2 FQGNSA. CDR3 length equals 12 residues. CDR3 coding DNA: TGTGCCAGCAGCTTAGCGACCTTATCCCAGTACTTC. Translation: CASSLATLSQYF.

This clonotype was found a few times. The genes are TRBV20-1 and TRBJ2-3; 11 nucleotides line up with TRBD2. With V trimmed by 5 bases and J by 5 bases, 9 bases remained unmatched. The CDR3 covers 15 residues. CDR1 is DFQATT and CDR2 is SNEGSKA in the germline V gene (reference sequence). The CDR3 sequence: CSAPEASGRKDTQYF. The CDR3 DNA follows: TGCAGTGCTCCAGAGGCTAGCGGGAGGAAAGATACGCAGTATTTT.

This sequence joins TRBV19 and TRBJ2-5, with D possibly being TRBD2 (6 bases). The DNA end is a closer match to TRBJ2-1, so the J assignment may be wrong. Germline lookup yields CDR1 LNHDA and CDR2 SQIVND (reference sequence). The CDR3 extends over 16 amino acids. CDR3: CASTPLSGSSYNEQFF. The CDR3 nucleotides are TGTGCCAGTACCCCTCTTAGCGGAAGCTCCTACAATGAGCAGTTCTTC.

This clonotype was observed a handful of times. This rearrangement joins TRBV6-5 to TRBJ1-4, with TRBD1 identical over 7 bases. Trimming cost V 5 bases and J 6 bases; bases outside gene matches: 9. Germline values: CDR1 MNHEY, CDR2 SVGAGI. The CDR3 sequence is 15 residues long. The CDR3 is CASSRKQGRDEKLFF. The CDR3, as DNA: TGTGCCAGCAGTCGAAAACAGGGGCGCGATGAAAAACTGTTTTTT.

With respect to this clonotype: Since a much larger clone is just one base distant, this may be a read error. The chain uses TRBV19 and TRBJ2-7; D gene uncertain. Looked up from germline, CDR1 is LNHDA and CDR2 is SQIVND (reference sequence). The CDR3 length is 14 residues. V was shortened by 6 bases and J by 3 bases, with 15 bases between the two germline ends. This CDR3 reads CASRPTLKGYEQYF. CDR3 nucleotide sequence: TGTGCCAGTAGGCCAACCCTAAAAGGCTACGAGCAGTACTTC.

V and J are TRBV11-3 and TRBJ2-5; D uncertain. Germline V lookup: CDR1 SGHNT, CDR2 YENEEA. The CDR3 spans 13 residues. V lost 4 bases to trimming and J lost 11 bases, with 17 bases between them. Here the CDR3 DNA reads TGTGCCAGCAGCTCCAGCGCCTCAGATACGCAGTACTTC. It codes for CASSSSASDTQYF.